This T cell receptor beta chain is from a study of cytomegalovirus exposure and HLA in healthy donors (dated by TCRdb to the late 2010s). Looking at the study overall: An earlier analysis of some 600 of the donors reported 250 to 350 Gb of sequence data and approximately 120 million unique TCR beta sequences obtained from about 170 million T cells. High-throughput TCR immunosequencing, statistical association of individual TCRs with disease status, and machine learning were combined to predict cytomegalovirus infection status. In a later analysis, previously published TCR beta repertoires from 600 to 850 donors were re-analyzed and high-resolution HLA genotyping was added so that TCR occurrence patterns could be studied. Among a few hundred genotyped donors of the cohort, an average of approximately 250,000 unique TCR beta nucleotide sequences were sequenced per donor, 15% to 20% of them non-productive. Typing coverage varied by locus: about 620-630 donors for A, B, C, DRB1 and DQB1; approximately 500 for DQA1; around 570 for DPA1; roughly 450 for DPB1. Of the 398 genotyped donors, roughly 80% fell in the genetic ancestry cluster associated with self-reported Caucasian donors. The T cell repertoires of 700 or so subjects were profiled by immunosequencing and related to cytomegalovirus serostatus. In a later genetic analysis, genome-wide SNP genotypes for about 65% of the roughly 670 donors were used, and that subset was treated as a discovery cohort. Every discovery cohort repertoire had been produced on one sequencing platform. Alongside the repertoire data, information on donor age, sex, ethnicity and CMV serostatus was compiled. An earlier analysis of more than 450 of the donors used high-throughput TCR beta sequencing to judge whether each TCR beta V gene segment behaved as functional or pseudogenic. Roughly five DR-DQ haplotypes were handled as single units for association and clustering, since linkage in the cohort was strong. Rather than using new phenotypic data, the later analysis identified candidate immune exposures from TCR beta sequences and from how often those sequences occurred across donors. In addition to the first cohort of 500 to 850 subjects, a separate validation cohort of 120 different subjects was used. Class I and class II HLA loci were covered by the typing at four-digit resolution. The study aimed to test whether signatures of past pathogen exposure could be identified by cataloging public T cell receptors. Roughly 300 gigabases of sequencing data and tens of millions of unique TCR sequences were included in an early release covering roughly 700 HLA-typed donors.

On the study overall, not on this receptor specifically: A cluster of highly shared sequence variants was judged likely to be a technical artifact of the sequencing pipeline. In vitro tests confirmed that a few of the cytomegalovirus-associated TCR beta chains recognize cytomegalovirus antigens. According to a later analysis, most CMV-associated TCR beta chains appeared to be HLA-restricted, and the HLA associations seemed to be driven largely by CMV exposure. Most TCR sequences were observed very rarely across donors, whereas some public TCRs were present in many individuals. Cytomegalovirus status was reported to be diagnosed by the classifier with high specificity and sensitivity in both the original and validation cohorts. CMV serostatus was the only immune exposure information available for the cohort. According to a later genetic analysis, donors in an Asian-associated ancestry cluster had fewer N-insertions in productive TCRs than the approximately 650-donor mean. At a false discovery rate of 0.05, a later analysis linked 15,000 to 20,000 TCR beta sequences to specific HLA alleles. It was suggested by the authors that the approach could potentially be generalized to other disease states and immunological phenotypes. According to a later analysis, TCR association rates differed among HLA loci, with DRB1 alleles showing the most associated TCRs and HLA-C alleles showing the fewest. A later analysis found that HLA-associated TCR beta chains were more clonally expanded and had lower generation probabilities than equally common non-associated chains. In the study, approximately 150 TCR beta chains were listed as associated with cytomegalovirus. The earlier analysis of almost 600 of the donors excluded roughly 17 rarely observed V segments, including chromosome 9 orphons, because counts were too low. According to a later analysis, parvovirus B19, influenza, CMV and Epstein-Barr virus appeared linked to several top co-occurrence clusters. The 87-base-pair reads could not distinguish some IMGT-functional V segments, including TRBV6-2 and TRBV6-3, so those segments were excluded. Linkage disequilibrium might explain the correlated functional status among segregating V segments, but an unknown experimental factor could not be ruled out. Assigning TCR associations to individual alleles was difficult when HLA alleles, especially DR and DQ, strongly co-occurred. An earlier analysis of some 590 of the donors showed that most TCR beta V segments appeared in productive rearrangements either about 87% or about 30% of the time, which broadly matched IMGT annotations. Roughly uniform sequencing depth across donors was assumed in presence/absence analyses, although this assumption may not hold. Because some donors lacked HLA typing at each locus, the association tests relied only on the typed subset. A further reported finding was that TCR beta sequences accurately predicted the HLA-A and HLA-B alleles for most subjects in the first cohort. V-gene and J-gene trimming of TCR beta chains was associated with a missense DCLRE1C variant in a later genetic analysis, and the association was replicated in an independent cohort. This cohort had only TCR beta chains sequenced, and the lack of alpha or paired-chain data limited which features could be detected.

This clone was detected a few times. Its antigen remains undetermined. No qualities accompany the bases; no much larger clone lies one base away. The cohort was made up of 666 healthy bone marrow donors. All cohort members were sampled while nominally healthy, although unrecorded immune exposures were likely present. The donor was CMV seronegative and belonged to the group of 352 seronegative cohort members. Every donor gave a peripheral blood sample, and the peripheral blood mononuclear cells from that sample were used for TCR beta sequencing. Genomic DNA was extracted from the blood cell samples with the Qiagen DNeasy Blood Extraction Kit. The protocol used for the library was the immunoSEQ multiplex PCR assay. For the multiplex PCR, a mixture combining 60 forward primers for TCR Vbeta segments and 13 reverse primers for TCR Jbeta segments was used. The CDR3 region of rearranged TCR beta genes was amplified from genomic DNA with a multiplex PCR assay. Amplified TCR beta libraries were sequenced as 87-base-pair reads on the Illumina HiSeq System. Processing in the source paper ran as follows. Across the roughly 600 repertoires, a later analysis counted about 81 million unique TCR beta chains, 9.5 million to 13 million of which were shared by at least two donors. A nearest-neighbor algorithm error-corrected the raw reads and collapsed the reads into unique sequences, merging closely related sequences to remove PCR and sequencing errors. CDR3 sequences were aligned to IMGT reference sequences to assign V, D and J gene segments. For a sequence to be retained, a match of at least six nucleotides was required to both a V gene segment and a J gene segment. A rearrangement was called productive if the CDR3 had no stop codons and remained in frame with V and J, and every other rearrangement was called non-productive. CDR3 was defined according to IMGT convention as the region running from the second conserved V-encoded cysteine to the conserved J-encoded phenylalanine. Sequences without an unambiguous match to a single V gene segment were excluded from the earlier analysis of over 500 of the donors. An earlier analysis of 587 of the donors classified V segments as functional when productive rearrangements were above 56.7% and as segregating when the standard deviation between donors was above 5%. A statistical classification framework was built for diagnosing cytomegalovirus status from the catalog of TCR beta chain sequences. In a later analysis, V and J genes were assigned by comparing TCR nucleotide sequences against IMGT/GENE-DB human TR gene sequences. Using the TCRdist pipeline, a later analysis assigned CDR3 sequences along with most-parsimonious VDJ recombination scenarios. In a later analysis, each TCR beta chain was defined by its CDR3 amino acid sequence together with its V-gene family, and reads lacking a unique V-gene family were excluded. As a way to deal with suspected cross-contamination and a sequencing artifact, a later analysis dropped more than 500 nucleotide sequences that were highly shared and had low generation probability. In a later analysis, a clonal expansion index was calculated for each public chain from normalized within-repertoire ranks of inferred template counts. A later analysis computed generation probabilities with a VDJ recombination model fitted to out-of-frame rearrangements, and checked the results against IGoR. In a later analysis, hypergeometric tests were used to score TCR-TCR, TCR-HLA and TCR-CMV co-occurrence, with a repertoire-size bias correction applied to TCR pairs. A later analysis estimated false discovery rates by permuting HLA or CMV assignments 20 times. A later analysis grouped co-occurring TCRs with DBSCAN, adding TCRdist sequence similarity when clustering within HLA-allele-positive subsets. Repertoires with fewer than 30,000 or more than 120,000 public chains were left out of co-occurrence clustering, as were five repertoires with anomalous nucleotide sharing. TCRdb re-hosts the immuneACCESS table, in-frame sequences only. Its copies lack some clones; in the studies checked, an unresolved V gene accounts for under half of them, and the cause for the rest is not known. From that table come the V and J calls and clone size; the DNA was used to work out D and trimming. The sample has about 140,000 clones on record, 8.5% to 10% of them singletons. The ten largest clones capture roughly 2% of the sample.

V lost 5 bases and J lost 2 bases; the stretch between them is 13 bases long. The CDR3, from cysteine to phenylalanine, totals 13 residues. Here the CDR3 DNA is all that survives: 39 bases in frame from base 1. CDR1 and CDR2, per the germline V gene (reference sequence), are GTSNPN and SVGIG. The specimen was PBMCs. The clonotype comes from a man over 45 in good health and CMV-seronegative. The V and J segments used are TRBV30 and TRBJ2-7; TRBD2 is a possible D gene, resting on 7 matching bases. The sequenced DNA: TGTGCCTGGGAGGGGGGGGAGGCCTACGAGCAGTACTTC. The translation is CAWEGGEAYEQYF.